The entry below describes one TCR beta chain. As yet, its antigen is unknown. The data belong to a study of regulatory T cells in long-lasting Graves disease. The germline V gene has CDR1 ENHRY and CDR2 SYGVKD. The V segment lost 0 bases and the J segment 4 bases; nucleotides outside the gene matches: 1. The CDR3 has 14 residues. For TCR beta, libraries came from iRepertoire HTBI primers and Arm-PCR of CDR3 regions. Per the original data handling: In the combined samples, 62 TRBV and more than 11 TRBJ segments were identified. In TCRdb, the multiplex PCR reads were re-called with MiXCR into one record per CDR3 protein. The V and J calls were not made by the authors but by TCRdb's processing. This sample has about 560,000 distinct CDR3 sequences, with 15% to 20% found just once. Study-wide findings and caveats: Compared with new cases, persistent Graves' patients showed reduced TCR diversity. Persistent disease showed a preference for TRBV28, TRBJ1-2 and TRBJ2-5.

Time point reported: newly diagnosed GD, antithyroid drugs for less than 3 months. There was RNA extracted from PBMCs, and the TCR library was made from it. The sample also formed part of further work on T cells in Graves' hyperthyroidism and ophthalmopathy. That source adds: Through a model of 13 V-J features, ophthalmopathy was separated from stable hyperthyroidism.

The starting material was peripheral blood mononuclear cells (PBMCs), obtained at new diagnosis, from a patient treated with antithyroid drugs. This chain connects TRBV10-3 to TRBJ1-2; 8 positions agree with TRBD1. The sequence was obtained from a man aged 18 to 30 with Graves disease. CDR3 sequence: CAISESDRAYGYTF. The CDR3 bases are TGTGCCATCAGTGAGTCGGACAGGGCCTATGGCTACACCTTC.